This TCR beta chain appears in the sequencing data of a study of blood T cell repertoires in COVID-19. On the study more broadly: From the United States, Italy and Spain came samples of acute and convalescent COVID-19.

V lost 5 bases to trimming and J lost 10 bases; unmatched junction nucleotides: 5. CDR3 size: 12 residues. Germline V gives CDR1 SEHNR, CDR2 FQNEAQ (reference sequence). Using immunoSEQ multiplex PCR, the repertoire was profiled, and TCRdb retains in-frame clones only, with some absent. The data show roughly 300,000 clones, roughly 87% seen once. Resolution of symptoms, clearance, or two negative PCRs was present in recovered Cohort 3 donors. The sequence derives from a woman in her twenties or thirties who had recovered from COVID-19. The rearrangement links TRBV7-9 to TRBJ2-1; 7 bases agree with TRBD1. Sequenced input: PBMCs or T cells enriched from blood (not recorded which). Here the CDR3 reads CASSTQQGEQFF. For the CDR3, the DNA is TGTGCCAGCAGCACCCAACAGGGGGAGCAGTTCTTC.